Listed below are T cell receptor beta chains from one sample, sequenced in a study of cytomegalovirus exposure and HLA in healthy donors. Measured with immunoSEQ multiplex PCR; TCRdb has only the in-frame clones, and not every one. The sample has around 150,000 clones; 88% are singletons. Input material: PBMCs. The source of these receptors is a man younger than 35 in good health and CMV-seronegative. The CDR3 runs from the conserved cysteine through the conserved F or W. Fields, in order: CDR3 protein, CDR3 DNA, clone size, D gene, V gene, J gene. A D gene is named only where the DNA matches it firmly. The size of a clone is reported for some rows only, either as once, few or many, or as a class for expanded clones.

CDR3: CASSFGTSDYTF
DNA: TGCGCCAGCAGCTTCGGGACATCAGACTACACCTTC
size: -
D: -
V: TRBV5-1
J: TRBJ1-2

CDR3: CASSSEGTLNTEAFF
DNA: TGTGCCAGCAGTTCCGAGGGAACCCTGAACACTGAAGCTTTCTTT
size: -
D: -
V: TRBV28
J: TRBJ1-1

CDR3: CASSATDDYSGYTF
DNA: TGTGCCAGCAGTGCGACGGACGACTATTCTGGCTACACCTTC
size: few
D: -
V: TRBV27
J: TRBJ1-2

CDR3: CASSTGIGSQPQHF
DNA: TGTGCCAGCAGCACAGGGATAGGCAGTCAGCCCCAGCATTTT
size: -
D: -
V: TRBV7-9
J: TRBJ1-5

CDR3: CAWSATGGGRELFF
DNA: TGTGCCTGGAGTGCGACAGGCGGGGGAAGGGAACTGTTTTTT
size: -
D: -
V: TRBV30
J: TRBJ1-4

CDR3: CASSSNRETEAFF
DNA: TGCGCCAGCAGCTCCAACAGGGAGACTGAAGCTTTCTTT
size: -
D: -
V: TRBV5-1
J: TRBJ1-1

CDR3: CSVEIRSGQSSGANVLTF
DNA: TGCAGCGTTGAAATCCGAAGTGGGCAGAGCTCTGGGGCCAACGTCCTGACTTTC
size: -
D: -
V: TRBV29-1
J: TRBJ2-6

CDR3: CASTTNTGELFF
DNA: TGTGCCAGCACTACCAACACCGGGGAGCTGTTTTTT
size: -
D: -
V: TRBV5-4
J: TRBJ2-2

CDR3: CASSLAQGQGSYNYGYTF
DNA: TGTGCCAGCAGCTTGGCCCAGGGACAGGGATCTTATAACTATGGCTACACCTTC
size: -
D: TRBD1
V: TRBV5-7
J: TRBJ1-2

CDR3: CASKRDRNQETQYF
DNA: TGTGCCAGCAAAAGGGACAGAAACCAAGAGACCCAGTACTTC
size: -
D: TRBD1
V: TRBV2
J: TRBJ2-5

CDR3: CASSLRTGVGNEQFF
DNA: TGCGCCAGCAGCTTGAGGACAGGGGTTGGCAATGAGCAGTTCTTC
size: -
D: TRBD1
V: TRBV5-1
J: TRBJ2-1

CDR3: CASSVSGRVRNEQFF
DNA: TGTGCCAGCAGTGTCTCCGGGAGAGTCAGAAATGAGCAGTTCTTC
size: -
D: -
V: TRBV2
J: TRBJ2-1

CDR3: CASSQDRGVGAVGANVLTF
DNA: TGTGCCAGCAGCCAAGATAGAGGCGTAGGGGCGGTTGGGGCCAACGTCCTGACTTTC
size: -
D: -
V: TRBV4-2
J: TRBJ2-6

CDR3: CASSLSFPGGSSTGELFF
DNA: TGTGCCAGCAGCTTATCCTTTCCAGGGGGCAGTTCGACCGGGGAGCTGTTTTTT
size: -
D: TRBD1
V: TRBV7-8
J: TRBJ2-2

CDR3: CATSPGQALGNTEAFF
DNA: TGTGCCACCTCTCCGGGACAGGCCCTGGGAAACACTGAAGCTTTCTTT
size: -
D: TRBD1
V: TRBV15
J: TRBJ1-1

CDR3: CASMGTGTIDTEAFF
DNA: TGTGCCAGCATGGGAACCGGGACAATAGATACTGAAGCTTTCTTT
size: -
D: -
V: TRBV27
J: TRBJ1-1

CDR3: CASSFRSYNEQFF
DNA: TGTGCCAGCAGCTTCCGCTCCTACAATGAGCAGTTCTTC
size: -
D: -
V: TRBV7-6
J: TRBJ2-1

CDR3: CASSQLRTANYGYTF
DNA: TGTGCCAGCAGCCAACTTAGGACAGCTAACTATGGCTACACCTTC
size: -
D: -
V: TRBV4-2
J: TRBJ1-2

CDR3: CASSPYRDRGMNTEAFF
DNA: TGTGCCAGCAGCCCCTACCGGGACAGGGGCATGAACACTGAAGCTTTCTTT
size: -
D: TRBD1
V: TRBV11-2
J: TRBJ1-1

CDR3: CASSIGQGLGAGEQFF
DNA: TGTGCCAGTAGTATCGGACAGGGTTTGGGGGCGGGTGAGCAGTTCTTC
size: -
D: TRBD1
V: TRBV19
J: TRBJ2-1

CDR3: CASSASNQPQHF
DNA: TGTGCCAGCAGCGCGAGCAATCAGCCCCAGCATTTT
size: -
D: -
V: TRBV7-6
J: TRBJ1-5

CDR3: CASAPSGFNEQFF
DNA: TGTGCCAGCGCCCCCAGCGGGTTCAATGAGCAGTTCTTC
size: -
D: -
V: TRBV5-4
J: TRBJ2-1

CDR3: CASSPWTGNIEAFF
DNA: TGTGCCAGCAGTCCCTGGACCGGGAACATCGAAGCTTTCTTT
size: -
D: -
V: TRBV28
J: TRBJ1-1

CDR3: CASSDRGVYGYTF
DNA: TGTGCCAGCAGTGACAGGGGAGTATATGGCTACACCTTC
size: -
D: -
V: TRBV25-1
J: TRBJ1-2

CDR3: CASSPTSGEYSNQPQHF
DNA: TGTGCCAGTAGTCCGACGTCAGGGGAATATAGCAATCAGCCCCAGCATTTT
size: once
D: -
V: TRBV19
J: TRBJ1-5

CDR3: CASRPGQARENTIYF
DNA: TGTGCCAGTCGACCGGGACAGGCCCGAGAAAACACCATATATTTT
size: once
D: TRBD1
V: TRBV6-5
J: TRBJ1-3

CDR3: CASQGKGNEQYF
DNA: TGTGCCAGCCAGGGTAAGGGGAACGAGCAGTACTTC
size: -
D: -
V: TRBV28
J: TRBJ2-7

CDR3: CASGAVTEAFF
DNA: TGTGCCAGCGGCGCGGTGACTGAAGCTTTCTTT
size: few
D: -
V: TRBV25-1
J: TRBJ1-1

CDR3: CASSSQGWEETQYF
DNA: TGTGCCAGCAGCTCCCAGGGGTGGGAAGAGACCCAGTACTTC
size: -
D: -
V: TRBV7-2
J: TRBJ2-5

CDR3: CASSPRQGADTQYF
DNA: TGTGCCAGCAGCCCTCGACAGGGGGCGGATACGCAGTATTTT
size: -
D: TRBD1
V: TRBV7-2
J: TRBJ2-3

CDR3: CASSPYGLAGGSTYNEQFF
DNA: TGTGCCAGCAGCCCGTATGGACTAGCGGGAGGGTCCACCTACAATGAGCAGTTCTTC
size: -
D: TRBD2
V: TRBV5-4
J: TRBJ2-1

CDR3: CASSLRPGNTKAFF
DNA: TGTGCCAGTAGTCTACGACCGGGGAACACTAAAGCTTTCTTT
size: -
D: -
V: TRBV19
J: TRBJ1-1

CDR3: CSARSQAGELFF
DNA: TGCAGCGCTAGAAGCCAAGCGGGGGAGCTGTTTTTT
size: -
D: -
V: TRBV29-1
J: TRBJ2-2

CDR3: CASSLYGLTKDDTQYF
DNA: TGTGCCAGCAGTTTATACGGTCTGACAAAGGATGATACGCAGTATTTT
size: -
D: -
V: TRBV27
J: TRBJ2-3

CDR3: CASSLKGDNGYTF
DNA: TGCGCCAGCAGCTTGAAGGGGGATAATGGCTACACCTTC
size: -
D: -
V: TRBV5-1
J: TRBJ1-2

CDR3: CASSPGSGKSRDTQYF
DNA: TGCGCCAGCAGCCCTGGGAGCGGGAAGTCACGGGATACGCAGTATTTT
size: -
D: TRBD2
V: TRBV4-3
J: TRBJ2-3

CDR3: CASRRGSASNQPQHF
DNA: TGTGCCAGCAGAAGAGGGAGCGCGAGCAATCAGCCCCAGCATTTT
size: -
D: -
V: TRBV28
J: TRBJ1-5

CDR3: CASSKVRSPFYEQYF
DNA: TGTGCCAGCAGCAAAGTTCGCAGTCCCTTTTACGAGCAGTACTTC
size: -
D: -
V: TRBV21-1
J: TRBJ2-7

CDR3: CASSFLGTGEGTGELFF
DNA: TGTGCCAGCAGTTTCCTCGGGACAGGGGAAGGCACCGGGGAGCTGTTTTTT
size: -
D: TRBD1
V: TRBV27
J: TRBJ2-2

CDR3: CASSYSSGIDEQFF
DNA: TGTGCCAGCAGTTATTCTAGCGGGATCGATGAGCAGTTCTTC
size: -
D: TRBD2
V: TRBV27
J: TRBJ2-1

CDR3: CASSQVRLVHEQYF
DNA: TGCGCCAGCAGCCAAGTTCGACTAGTCCACGAGCAGTACTTC
size: -
D: -
V: TRBV4-1
J: TRBJ2-7

CDR3: CASSSGMGGPGELFF
DNA: TGTGCCAGCAGTAGCGGGATGGGGGGACCCGGGGAGCTGTTTTTT
size: -
D: TRBD2
V: TRBV27
J: TRBJ2-2

CDR3: CASSPAGVSSGNTIYF
DNA: TGTGCCAGCAGCCCCGCGGGGGTATCGTCTGGAAACACCATATATTTT
size: -
D: -
V: TRBV28
J: TRBJ1-3

CDR3: CASSFAGGGGDTQYF
DNA: TGTGCCAGCAGCTTTGCGGGAGGGGGGGGAGATACGCAGTATTTT
size: -
D: TRBD2
V: TRBV5-4
J: TRBJ2-3

CDR3: CASSQDLYRTSVSSGELFF
DNA: TGCGCCAGCAGCCAAGATCTTTACCGGACTAGCGTTTCTTCCGGGGAGCTGTTTTTT
size: -
D: TRBD2
V: TRBV4-3
J: TRBJ2-2

CDR3: CASSQEGGETGANVLTF
DNA: TGTGCCAGCAGCCAAGAGGGAGGGGAGACTGGGGCCAACGTCCTGACTTTC
size: -
D: TRBD2
V: TRBV14
J: TRBJ2-6

CDR3: CASSFPRTEAFF
DNA: TGTGCCAGCAGTTTCCCCCGTACTGAAGCTTTCTTT
size: once
D: -
V: TRBV28
J: TRBJ1-1

CDR3: CASRSGWGEQPQHF
DNA: TGTGCCAGCAGGAGCGGGTGGGGGGAACAGCCCCAGCATTTT
size: -
D: -
V: TRBV6-5
J: TRBJ1-5

CDR3: CASSLDGSSYEQYF
DNA: TGCGCCAGCAGCTTGGATGGCTCTTCCTACGAGCAGTACTTC
size: -
D: -
V: TRBV5-1
J: TRBJ2-7

CDR3: CASSPLGLAGVGYEQFF
DNA: TGTGCCAGCTCACCCCTCGGACTAGCGGGAGTGGGCTATGAGCAGTTCTTC
size: -
D: TRBD2
V: TRBV18
J: TRBJ2-1